The rows below give T cell receptor beta chains drawn from one sample of a study of beta chain features in type 1 diabetes. Libraries were prepared by immunoSEQ multiplex PCR; TCRdb keeps only in-frame clonotypes and omits some of them. The sample yields 20,000 to 30,000 clones, roughly 66% seen once. The specimen was Tregs from blood. The source of these receptors is a man younger than 35 with type 1 diabetes. The CDR3 runs from the conserved cysteine through the conserved F or W. Fields, in order: D gene, clone size, V gene, J gene, CDR3 DNA, CDR3 protein. A D gene is named only where the DNA matches it firmly. Some rows mark clone size as missing; the rest say once, few, many or name a class of expanded clone.

d_call: .
clone_size: .
v_call: TRBV28
j_call: TRBJ1-2
cdr3_nt: TGTGCCAGCAGCCCCCAAATTGTGTGGGGAGAAAGTGCTAACTATGGCTACACCTTC
cdr3_aa: CASSPQIVWGESANYGYTF

d_call: TRBD1
clone_size: .
v_call: TRBV28
j_call: TRBJ1-5
cdr3_nt: TGTGCCAGCTATCCGGCACAGGGGAATCAGCCCCAGCATTTT
cdr3_aa: CASYPAQGNQPQHF

d_call: .
clone_size: .
v_call: TRBV19
j_call: TRBJ2-7
cdr3_nt: TGTGCCAGTAGTCTAAACCGGGTTCCTACCTACGAGCAGTACTTC
cdr3_aa: CASSLNRVPTYEQYF

d_call: .
clone_size: .
v_call: TRBV28
j_call: TRBJ2-2
cdr3_nt: TGTGCCATCCGACAGATCACCGGGGAGCTGTTTTTT
cdr3_aa: CAIRQITGELFF

d_call: TRBD2
clone_size: .
v_call: TRBV5-1
j_call: TRBJ2-1
cdr3_nt: TGCGCCAGCAGCTTGGAGCCTTTCCGGCGGGGAGGGTTGTTTAGCATTCACAATGAGCAGTTCTTC
cdr3_aa: CASSLEPFRRGGLFSIHNEQFF

d_call: .
clone_size: once
v_call: TRBV4-1
j_call: TRBJ2-7
cdr3_nt: TGCGCCAGCGCCATCCAGGACTGGGTAGCCTACGAGCAGTACTTC
cdr3_aa: CASAIQDWVAYEQYF

d_call: TRBD2
clone_size: .
v_call: TRBV5-1
j_call: TRBJ2-1
cdr3_nt: TGCGCCAGCAGCGTTCTGGGAGCGGGAGGATACAATGAGCAGTTCTTC
cdr3_aa: CASSVLGAGGYNEQFF

d_call: TRBD2
clone_size: .
v_call: TRBV5-4
j_call: TRBJ2-5
cdr3_nt: TGTGCCAGCAGCCCCAGCGGGAGAGGAGAGACCCAGTACTTC
cdr3_aa: CASSPSGRGETQYF

d_call: .
clone_size: .
v_call: TRBV28
j_call: TRBJ1-1
cdr3_nt: TGTGCCAGCAGTTCCGGGACAAGGACCACTGAAGCTTTCTTT
cdr3_aa: CASSSGTRTTEAFF

d_call: .
clone_size: few
v_call: TRBV28
j_call: TRBJ1-1
cdr3_nt: TGTGCCAGCATCGGAAGAGGGCGGGACACTGAAGCTTTCTTT
cdr3_aa: CASIGRGRDTEAFF

d_call: .
clone_size: .
v_call: TRBV19
j_call: TRBJ2-2
cdr3_nt: TGTGCCCTTAGGACAGAGAACACCGGGGAGCTGTTTTTT
cdr3_aa: CALRTENTGELFF

d_call: .
clone_size: .
v_call: TRBV27
j_call: TRBJ2-3
cdr3_nt: TGTGCCAGCAGGGGAGGACGCACCTTTAGCACAGATACGCAGTATTTT
cdr3_aa: CASRGGRTFSTDTQYF

d_call: .
clone_size: .
v_call: TRBV5-1
j_call: TRBJ2-7
cdr3_nt: TGCGCCAGCAGCTTGGACAGGGACGAGCAGTACTTC
cdr3_aa: CASSLDRDEQYF

d_call: TRBD2
clone_size: .
v_call: TRBV5-1
j_call: TRBJ2-7
cdr3_nt: TGCGCCAGCAGCTTGACTAGCGGGACAATTCGCGAGCAGTACTTC
cdr3_aa: CASSLTSGTIREQYF

d_call: .
clone_size: .
v_call: TRBV27
j_call: TRBJ1-2
cdr3_nt: TGTGCCAGTTCTAGGGGGTTGATCTATGGCTACACCTTC
cdr3_aa: CASSRGLIYGYTF

d_call: TRBD1
clone_size: .
v_call: TRBV7-2
j_call: TRBJ1-4
cdr3_nt: TGTGCCAGCAGCTTGAGCAGGGGGGAGGAAAAACTGTTTTTT
cdr3_aa: CASSLSRGEEKLFF

d_call: TRBD1
clone_size: .
v_call: TRBV7-2
j_call: TRBJ1-2
cdr3_nt: TGTGCCAGCAGCGCAAGGGGGCACTATGGCTACACCTTC
cdr3_aa: CASSARGHYGYTF

d_call: TRBD2
clone_size: .
v_call: TRBV14
j_call: TRBJ2-1
cdr3_nt: TGTGCCAGCAGAAGATCGGGACTAGCGGGAGGCAATGAGCAGTTCTTC
cdr3_aa: CASRRSGLAGGNEQFF

d_call: TRBD1
clone_size: few
v_call: TRBV5-1
j_call: TRBJ1-1
cdr3_nt: TGCGCCAGCAGCTACAGGGGCCAGAACACTGAAGCTTTCTTT
cdr3_aa: CASSYRGQNTEAFF

d_call: .
clone_size: few
v_call: TRBV4-3
j_call: TRBJ1-4
cdr3_nt: TGCGCCAGCAGCCTTTCGATGCCTGGAGGAGGTGGTGAAAAACTGTTTTTT
cdr3_aa: CASSLSMPGGGGEKLFF

d_call: .
clone_size: .
v_call: TRBV7-2
j_call: TRBJ2-5
cdr3_nt: TGTGCCAGCAGCTTAGCGGCAAAGACCCAGTACTTC
cdr3_aa: CASSLAAKTQYF

d_call: .
clone_size: .
v_call: TRBV7-8
j_call: TRBJ1-1
cdr3_nt: TGTGCCAGCAGCCGCGGACAGCTTAACACTGAAGCTTTCTTT
cdr3_aa: CASSRGQLNTEAFF

d_call: .
clone_size: .
v_call: TRBV27
j_call: TRBJ2-7
cdr3_nt: TGTGCCAGCAGTTCGGGACCCCGCGGGATCGACGAGCAGTACTTC
cdr3_aa: CASSSGPRGIDEQYF

d_call: TRBD2
clone_size: .
v_call: TRBV5-1
j_call: TRBJ2-3
cdr3_nt: TGCGCCAGCAGCGGTACTAGCGGGGGGTCTGTACGCACGCAGTATTTT
cdr3_aa: CASSGTSGGSVRTQYF

d_call: TRBD2
clone_size: once
v_call: TRBV30
j_call: TRBJ2-3
cdr3_nt: TGTGCCTGGAGCGCTTTGGGGGGGAGCACAGATACGCAGTATTTT
cdr3_aa: CAWSALGGSTDTQYF

d_call: .
clone_size: .
v_call: TRBV6-6
j_call: TRBJ1-1
cdr3_nt: TGTGCCAGCGGGGTTAGGGGTACTGAAGCTTTCTTT
cdr3_aa: CASGVRGTEAFF

d_call: TRBD1
clone_size: .
v_call: TRBV29-1
j_call: TRBJ2-3
cdr3_nt: TGCAGCGTTGCCAAACAGGGGGCAACAGATACGCAGTATTTT
cdr3_aa: CSVAKQGATDTQYF

d_call: TRBD2
clone_size: .
v_call: TRBV6-6
j_call: TRBJ2-4
cdr3_nt: TGTGCCAGCCGGAAAAGCGGGATCCCCGACATTCAGTACTTC
cdr3_aa: CASRKSGIPDIQYF

d_call: .
clone_size: few
v_call: TRBV27
j_call: TRBJ2-5
cdr3_nt: TGTGCCAGCAGTTTATTAGGGCAGGGACAAGAGACCCAGTACTTC
cdr3_aa: CASSLLGQGQETQYF

d_call: TRBD1
clone_size: .
v_call: TRBV11-3
j_call: TRBJ2-2
cdr3_nt: TGTGCCAGCAGCTACGCCGGGACAGGGAACACCGGGGAGCTGTTTTTT
cdr3_aa: CASSYAGTGNTGELFF

d_call: .
clone_size: few
v_call: TRBV28
j_call: TRBJ2-7
cdr3_nt: TGTGCCAGCAGTTCCACAAGGGGCCCCCGCGGCACCTACGAGCAGTACTTC
cdr3_aa: CASSSTRGPRGTYEQYF

d_call: TRBD2
clone_size: .
v_call: TRBV5-8
j_call: TRBJ2-1
cdr3_nt: TGTGCCAGCAGCCTAGCGGGAGTTATCAGTGAGCAGTTCTTC
cdr3_aa: CASSLAGVISEQFF

d_call: TRBD2
clone_size: few
v_call: TRBV10-2
j_call: TRBJ2-3
cdr3_nt: TGCGCCAGCAGGGGGACTAGCGATAGCACAGATACGCAGTATTTT
cdr3_aa: CASRGTSDSTDTQYF

d_call: .
clone_size: .
v_call: TRBV5-1
j_call: TRBJ1-2
cdr3_nt: TGCGCCAGCACGGCAGGGCGCTATGGCTACACCTTC
cdr3_aa: CASTAGRYGYTF

d_call: .
clone_size: .
v_call: TRBV11-2
j_call: TRBJ2-5
cdr3_nt: TGTGCCAGCAGCCCCGGCAGGGTAGAGACCCAGTACTTC
cdr3_aa: CASSPGRVETQYF

d_call: .
clone_size: once
v_call: TRBV10-3
j_call: TRBJ1-2
cdr3_nt: TGTGCCATCAGTGAGGGGCAGGGTAGGGTCGGCTACACCTTC
cdr3_aa: CAISEGQGRVGYTF

d_call: .
clone_size: few
v_call: TRBV5-1
j_call: TRBJ2-2
cdr3_nt: TGCGCCAGCAGCTGGATACTTAGCGTTCTAGCGAACACCGGGGAGCTGTTTTTT
cdr3_aa: CASSWILSVLANTGELFF

d_call: .
clone_size: .
v_call: TRBV7-2
j_call: TRBJ2-7
cdr3_nt: TGTGCCAGCAGCTTACGTGCAGGGAACGAGCAGTACTTC
cdr3_aa: CASSLRAGNEQYF

d_call: TRBD1
clone_size: .
v_call: TRBV7-2
j_call: TRBJ1-1
cdr3_nt: TGTGCCAGCAGCATCACAGGGGGCGGGAAAGCTTTCTTT
cdr3_aa: CASSITGGGKAFF

d_call: TRBD2
clone_size: .
v_call: TRBV11-2
j_call: TRBJ2-5
cdr3_nt: TGTGCCAGCAGCTTAGGACTAGCAAGCCGAGAGACCCAGTACTTC
cdr3_aa: CASSLGLASRETQYF

d_call: .
clone_size: few
v_call: TRBV11-2
j_call: TRBJ2-5
cdr3_nt: TGTGCCAGCAGCGCTAGGGGAGAGACCCAGTACTTC
cdr3_aa: CASSARGETQYF

d_call: TRBD1
clone_size: .
v_call: TRBV30
j_call: TRBJ2-7
cdr3_nt: TGTGCCTGGGCTCCGGGACAGGGGGCGATGCCGCGGTACTTC
cdr3_aa: CAWAPGQGAMPRYF

d_call: .
clone_size: .
v_call: TRBV6-1
j_call: TRBJ2-7
cdr3_nt: TGTGCCAGCAGTGATGGACACTTCATAGAGCAGTACTTC
cdr3_aa: CASSDGHFIEQYF

d_call: .
clone_size: .
v_call: TRBV29-1
j_call: TRBJ1-2
cdr3_nt: TGCAGCGTGGGGGCCCGGAGAGCTAACTATGGCTACACCTTC
cdr3_aa: CSVGARRANYGYTF

d_call: TRBD2
clone_size: once
v_call: TRBV6-1
j_call: TRBJ2-7
cdr3_nt: TGTGCCAGCAGTCGGACCGGGGGGTTCTACGAGCAGTACTTC
cdr3_aa: CASSRTGGFYEQYF

d_call: .
clone_size: .
v_call: TRBV4-1
j_call: TRBJ2-2
cdr3_nt: TGCGCCAGCAGCAGTAGACAGGTTGGGATCACCGGGGAGCTGTTTTTT
cdr3_aa: CASSSRQVGITGELFF

d_call: .
clone_size: once
v_call: TRBV10-3
j_call: TRBJ2-7
cdr3_nt: TGTGCCATCAGTGAGTCGGGACAAAACGAGCAGTACTTC
cdr3_aa: CAISESGQNEQYF